The T cell receptor beta chain described here comes from a study of blood T cell repertoires in COVID-19. Trimming pared 2 bases from V and 0 bases from J, leaving 6 bases between. The CDR3 runs 15 residues. Germline CDR1 SGHDT, CDR2 YYEEEE. Assay: immunoSEQ multiplex PCR; the TCRdb copy retains only in-frame clones and omits some. The sample has 76,000 or so clones; roughly nine tenths are singletons. The chain has TRBV5-6 and TRBJ2-6; TRBD2 might be the D (5 bases). Sequenced sample: peripheral blood. The origin of this receptor is an elderly man in a cohort sampled during active COVID-19. The CDR3 is CASSLGLSGANVLTF. CDR3 sequence (DNA): TGTGCCAGCAGCTTAGGACTCTCTGGGGCCAACGTCCTGACTTTC.